A selection of T cell receptor beta chains follows, all from one sample in a study of identical twins. TCRdb re-called the 5' RACE reads through MiXCR, storing one row per CDR3 protein. The data show roughly 690,000 distinct CDR3 sequences, approximately 6.1% seen once. The sample consisted of naive T cells sorted from blood. These receptors were collected from a man aged 18 to 30 in good health. Each CDR3 is given with its conserved first and last residue. The D gene is left open where the match is weak. Size is stated for part of the rows, as once, few or many counts, or as a class when the clone is expanded.

clone size	J gene	V gene	D gene	CDR3 DNA	CDR3 protein
.	TRBJ1-2	TRBV18	.	TGTGCCAGCACAATTTATGGGGTTGATGGCTACACCTTC	CASTIYGVDGYTF
many	TRBJ2-1	TRBV6-5	TRBD2	TGTGCCAGCAGTTACTCGCCACTAGCGGACTACAATGAGCAGTTCTTC	CASSYSPLADYNEQFF
many	TRBJ1-4	TRBV5-1	.	TGCGCCAGCAGGGCAGGGTTGGCGACTAATGAAAAACTGTTTTTT	CASRAGLATNEKLFF
few	TRBJ1-6	TRBV6-1	TRBD1	TGTGCCAGCAGAAGGGACAGCGGGAATAATTCACCCCTCCACTTT	CASRRDSGNNSPLHF
few	TRBJ1-1	TRBV20-1	.	TGCAGTGCTAGTTGGGCCAGGGCTGAAGCTTTCTTT	CSASWARAEAFF
.	TRBJ2-7	TRBV28	TRBD2	TGTGCCAGCGCGCCGGGACTAACCTACGAGCAGTACTTC	CASAPGLTYEQYF
.	TRBJ2-7	TRBV6-1	.	TGTGCCAGCAGACCCAACAGGGTCTCGTACGAGCAGTACTTC	CASRPNRVSYEQYF
few	TRBJ2-1	TRBV18	.	TGTGCCAGCTCACCACGTTGGGACAATGAGCAGTTCTTC	CASSPRWDNEQFF
many	TRBJ2-1	TRBV9	.	TGTGCCAGCAGCGTAGCGGTTGATTACAATGAGCAGTTCTTC	CASSVAVDYNEQFF
few	TRBJ2-1	TRBV11-1	.	TGTGCCAGCAGCTTAGTTGGCTACAACCAAGGAAGCTCCTACAATGAGCAGTTCTTC	CASSLVGYNQGSSYNEQFF
few	TRBJ2-2	TRBV28	TRBD1	TGTGCCAGCAGGACCGGGACAGCAACGACCGGGGAGCTGTTTTTT	CASRTGTATTGELFF
.	TRBJ2-5	TRBV7-8	TRBD2	TGTGCCAGCAGCTTCAGAGGCGGGAGTCTCCAAGAGACCCAGTACTTC	CASSFRGGSLQETQYF
few	TRBJ1-1	TRBV5-1	TRBD1	TGCGCCAGCAGCACAGAGACAGGGAAGAACACTGAAGCTTTCTTT	CASSTETGKNTEAFF
.	TRBJ1-5	TRBV7-8	.	TGTGCCAGCAGCTTAAACCGGGACAAGGGGAATCAGCCCCAGCATTTT	CASSLNRDKGNQPQHF
many	TRBJ1-3	TRBV10-3	TRBD1	TGTGCCATCAGTGAATTACAGGGGACTGGAAACACCATATATTTT	CAISELQGTGNTIYF
.	TRBJ2-1	TRBV27	TRBD2	TGTGCCAGCAGTTTGGGACTAGCGGGAGGGCCGAGCTCCTACAATGAGCAGTTCTTC	CASSLGLAGGPSSYNEQFF
many	TRBJ2-2	TRBV12-3/TRBV12-4	TRBD1	TGTGCCAGCAGCCTAACAGGGGGGCACACCGGGGAGCTGTTTTTT	CASSLTGGHTGELFF
few	TRBJ2-3	TRBV28	TRBD2	TGTGCCAGCAGCCCCGAGGTGTTGCCGGGAGGAGGAGATACGCAGTATTTT	CASSPEVLPGGGDTQYF
many	TRBJ2-5	TRBV29-1	TRBD1	TGCAGCGCTTCACCGGGACAGGCGACCCAGTACTTC	CSASPGQATQYF
many	TRBJ2-3	TRBV27	TRBD2	TGTGCCAGCAGTTTTAGGATAGCGGGAAAAGTAGATACGCAGTATTTT	CASSFRIAGKVDTQYF
few	TRBJ2-2	TRBV6-2/TRBV6-3	.	TGTGCCAGAAAAACCGGGGAGCTGTTTTTT	CARKTGELFF
few	TRBJ2-3	TRBV5-1	TRBD1	TGCGCCAGCAGCTTGGGAACAGGGGCGGGCACAGATACGCAGTATTTT	CASSLGTGAGTDTQYF
.	TRBJ2-1	TRBV6-1	TRBD1	TGTGCCAGCAGCGCCGGACAGGGCCTTACCTACAATGAGCAGTTCTTC	CASSAGQGLTYNEQFF
many	TRBJ2-1	TRBV20-1	TRBD2	TGCAGTGCCCCTGGGCCTAGCGGGATGATCGCCTACAATGAGCAGTTCTTC	CSAPGPSGMIAYNEQFF
many	TRBJ1-5	TRBV12-3/TRBV12-4	.	TGTGCCAGCAGTTACCAGGGGTTTGACGATCAGCCCCAGCATTTT	CASSYQGFDDQPQHF
many	TRBJ1-1	TRBV4-2	.	TGTGCCAGCAGCCAGTTCCTAGGACGGGTGAGAGACACTGAAGCTTTCTTT	CASSQFLGRVRDTEAFF
few	TRBJ1-2	TRBV29-1	.	TGCAGCGTTCCCCGGACAGACCATGGCTACACCTTC	CSVPRTDHGYTF
many	TRBJ2-1	TRBV20-1	TRBD2	TGCAGTGCTAGAGAGGCTAGCGGGAGGTCCCCCTCCTACAATGAGCAGTTCTTC	CSAREASGRSPSYNEQFF
many	TRBJ2-1	TRBV10-3	TRBD2	TGTGCCATCAGCAGGACTAGCGGGAGCCCCGAGCAGTTCTTC	CAISRTSGSPEQFF
few	TRBJ2-7	TRBV7-8	.	TGTGCCAGCAGCTTAGTAGGTGGGTTGGAGCAGTACTTC	CASSLVGGLEQYF
many	TRBJ1-1	TRBV4-1	.	TGCGCCAGCAGCCAAGACCCGGACACTGAAGCTTTCTTT	CASSQDPDTEAFF
.	TRBJ1-4	TRBV9	.	TGTGCCAGCAGCGTAGAGGGACATACGGGATCTGCAACTAATGAAAAACTGTTTTTT	CASSVEGHTGSATNEKLFF
many	TRBJ2-7	TRBV12-3/TRBV12-4	TRBD1	TGTGCCAGCAGGCCTACGGGACAGGGCTTGAGCGAGCAGTACTTC	CASRPTGQGLSEQYF
.	TRBJ2-7	TRBV5-1	.	TGCGCCAGCAGCTTGGTACAGGGCGGCGATTACGAGCAGTACTTC	CASSLVQGGDYEQYF
many	TRBJ2-7	TRBV7-2	.	TGTGCCAGCAGCTTAGACAACAGGGCCCTCCACGAGCAGTACTTC	CASSLDNRALHEQYF
many	TRBJ2-2	TRBV5-6	.	TGTGCCAGCAGCTTGGGACCGGTTCCGAACACCGGGGAGCTGTTTTTT	CASSLGPVPNTGELFF
many	TRBJ1-1	TRBV29-1	.	TGCAGCGTTACGGACAGAGTGAACACTGAAGCTTTCTTT	CSVTDRVNTEAFF
.	TRBJ2-5	TRBV5-1	TRBD1	TGCGCCAGCAGCGTAGGGACAGGGGTAGAGACCCAGTACTTC	CASSVGTGVETQYF
many	TRBJ2-1	TRBV20-1	.	TGCAGTGCTCGAGAGATTACCGACGGCTACAATGAGCAGTTCTTC	CSAREITDGYNEQFF
many	TRBJ2-5	TRBV12-3/TRBV12-4	.	TGTGCCAGCAGTTTATGGCGACTGGAGACCCAGTACTTC	CASSLWRLETQYF
.	TRBJ2-2	TRBV12-3/TRBV12-4	TRBD1	TGTGCCAGCAGTTCCCCGAGGGCAGGGGGCTTGGACACCGGGGAGCTGTTTTTT	CASSSPRAGGLDTGELFF
.	TRBJ1-1	TRBV12-3/TRBV12-4	.	TGTGCCAGCAGTGGAGACAGGTTAGGGACTGAAGCTTTCTTT	CASSGDRLGTEAFF
.	TRBJ1-5	TRBV28	TRBD1	TGTGCCAGCAGTTTAAGAGGGGGCAGTGGCAATCAGCCCCAGCATTTT	CASSLRGGSGNQPQHF
many	TRBJ1-1	TRBV20-1	.	TGCAGTGCTAGAGATCCCACGACAGACACTGAAGCTTTCTTT	CSARDPTTDTEAFF
few	TRBJ2-2	TRBV6-1	.	TGTGCCAGCACGAGACAGGCTACCGGGGAGCTGTTTTTT	CASTRQATGELFF
many	TRBJ1-1	TRBV5-1	TRBD1	TGCGCCAGCAGCTTGCGCCCCTGGACAGGGGATAGCACTGAAGCTTTCTTT	CASSLRPWTGDSTEAFF
many	TRBJ1-5	TRBV20-1	TRBD1	TGCAGTGCTGCTGGGACAGGGGGATGGCAGCCCCAGCATTTT	CSAAGTGGWQPQHF
many	TRBJ1-6	TRBV5-1	.	TGCGCCAGCAGCTCGGAACCTGAGGCCCTCCACTTT	CASSSEPEALHF
few	TRBJ1-5	TRBV27	TRBD1	TGTGCCAGCAGTTTGTCGTTCCGGGACAGTGGGTATAGCAATCAGCCCCAGCATTTT	CASSLSFRDSGYSNQPQHF
few	TRBJ1-1	TRBV29-1	.	TGCAGCGTTGCGGGGGCGGGAGTGATTACTGAAGCTTTCTTT	CSVAGAGVITEAFF
many	TRBJ1-4	TRBV7-8	.	TGTGCCAGCAGCCCGGACGGCGAAAAACTGTTTTTT	CASSPDGEKLFF
many	TRBJ1-2	TRBV20-1	.	TGCAGTGCTAGAGACAGGCTGAACTATGGCTACACCTTC	CSARDRLNYGYTF
many	TRBJ1-6	TRBV4-3	.	TGCGCCAGCAGCCAAGAGGGACACGATAATTCACCCCTCCACTTT	CASSQEGHDNSPLHF
many	TRBJ2-1	TRBV12-3/TRBV12-4	.	TGTGCCAGCAGTTTCAGTCGGGCCTACAATGAGCAGTTCTTC	CASSFSRAYNEQFF
many	TRBJ2-7	TRBV27	.	TGTGCCAGCAGTTTCGCGGGGATCGTTTCCTACGAGCAGTACTTC	CASSFAGIVSYEQYF
.	TRBJ2-3	TRBV29-1	TRBD2	TGCAGCACCGGGACTAGCGGGAGAGGGACAGATACGCAGTATTTT	CSTGTSGRGTDTQYF
few	TRBJ2-6	TRBV20-1	TRBD1	TGCAGTGCTAGAGCAACTCAACAGGGGCCAACCTCTGGGGCCAACGTCCTGACTTTC	CSARATQQGPTSGANVLTF
many	TRBJ2-1	TRBV7-2	TRBD2	TGTGCCAGCAGCTCGGGGGGTAGCGGGAACCAGTTCTTC	CASSSGGSGNQFF